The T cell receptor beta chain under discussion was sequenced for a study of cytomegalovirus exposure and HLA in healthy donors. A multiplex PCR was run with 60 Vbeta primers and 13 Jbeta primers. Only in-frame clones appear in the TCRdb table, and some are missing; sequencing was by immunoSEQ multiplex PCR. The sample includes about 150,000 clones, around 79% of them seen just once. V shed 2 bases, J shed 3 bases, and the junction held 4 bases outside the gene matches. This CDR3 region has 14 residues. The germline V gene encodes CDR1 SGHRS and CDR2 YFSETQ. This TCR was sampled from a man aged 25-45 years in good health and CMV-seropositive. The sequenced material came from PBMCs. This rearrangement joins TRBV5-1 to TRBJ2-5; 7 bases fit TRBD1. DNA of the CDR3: TGCGCCAGCAGCTTCGAGGGGGCCAAAGAGACCCAGTACTTC. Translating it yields CASSFEGAKETQYF.